This is a list of T cell receptor beta chains from one sample in a study of blood T cell repertoires in COVID-19. Data came from immunoSEQ multiplex PCR; TCRdb stores just in-frame clones and leaves some out. The repertoire holds approximately 320,000 clones, with roughly 90% as singletons. The sequenced sample was peripheral blood. The receptor source for this set is a woman aged 25 to 39 with COVID-19, enrolled during active disease. Both conserved end residues are part of each CDR3. The D gene is left open where the match is weak. Size is stated for part of the rows, as once, few or many counts, or as a class when the clone is expanded.

abundance,j_gene,d_gene,v_gene,CDR3aa,CDR3nt
NA,TRBJ2-7,TRBD2,TRBV4-1,CASSQLAGDFYEQYF,TGCGCCAGCAGCCAACTAGCGGGGGACTTCTACGAGCAGTACTTC
NA,TRBJ2-7,NA,TRBV3-1/TRBV3-2,CASSQVQFSYEQYF,TGTGCCAGCAGCCAAGTGCAGTTCTCCTACGAGCAGTACTTC
once,TRBJ2-5,NA,TRBV4-1,CASSQESGVHETQYF,TGCGCCAGCAGCCAAGAGTCGGGTGTCCACGAGACCCAGTACTTC
once,TRBJ2-3,NA,TRBV27,CASSYAATDTQYF,TGTGCCAGCAGTTACGCGGCAACAGATACGCAGTATTTT
NA,TRBJ1-3,NA,TRBV6-5,CASSYAGSSGLITIYF,TGTGCCAGCAGTTACGCAGGGTCGTCAGGGTTAATAACCATATATTTT
NA,TRBJ1-2,TRBD1,TRBV7-9,CASTIRGHGYTF,TGTGCCAGCACCATCAGGGGGCATGGCTACACCTTC
NA,TRBJ1-2,NA,TRBV29-1,CSVEGATRGWGYTF,TGCAGCGTTGAAGGAGCGACAAGGGGTTGGGGCTACACCTTC
NA,TRBJ1-6,NA,TRBV5-1,CASSSRGSSYNSPLHF,TGCGCCAGCAGCTCGCGGGGGAGCTCCTATAATTCACCCCTCCACTTT
NA,TRBJ1-2,NA,TRBV7-9,CASSLITGRANYGYTF,TGTGCCAGCAGCTTAATTACGGGGAGAGCTAACTATGGCTACACCTTC
NA,TRBJ1-3,NA,TRBV4-1,CASSQDHGLSGNTIYF,TGCGCCAGCAGCCAAGATCATGGGCTCTCTGGAAACACCATATATTTT
NA,TRBJ2-3,TRBD2,TRBV6-2/TRBV6-3,CASRPASGPTDTQYF,TGTGCCAGCAGACCTGCTAGCGGCCCCACCGATACGCAGTATTTT
NA,TRBJ1-1,NA,TRBV5-6,CASSLGPAGTEAFF,TGTGCCAGCAGCTTGGGTCCGGCGGGCACTGAAGCTTTCTTT
once,TRBJ2-1,NA,TRBV4-1,CASAFTHGGGGNEQFF,TGCGCCAGCGCCTTCACCCATGGGGGGGGCGGAAATGAGCAGTTCTTC
few,TRBJ1-4,TRBD1,TRBV2,CASSRDSYNEKLFF,TGTGCCAGCAGCCGGGACAGCTATAATGAAAAACTGTTTTTT
NA,TRBJ2-5,TRBD2,TRBV10-1,CASSESSSGGLQETQYF,TGCGCCAGCAGTGAGTCTTCAAGCGGGGGGCTACAAGAGACCCAGTACTTC